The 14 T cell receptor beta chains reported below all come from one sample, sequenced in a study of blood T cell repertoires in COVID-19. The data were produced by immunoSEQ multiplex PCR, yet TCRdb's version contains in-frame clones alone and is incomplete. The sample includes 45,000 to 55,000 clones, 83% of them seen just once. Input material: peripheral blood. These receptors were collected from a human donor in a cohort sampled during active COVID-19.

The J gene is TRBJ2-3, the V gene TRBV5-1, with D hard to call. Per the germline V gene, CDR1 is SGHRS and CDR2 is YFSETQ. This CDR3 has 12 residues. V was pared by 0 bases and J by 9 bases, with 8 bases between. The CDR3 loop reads CASSLELPTQYF. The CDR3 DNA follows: TGCGCCAGCAGCTTGGAGCTACCAACGCAGTATTTT.

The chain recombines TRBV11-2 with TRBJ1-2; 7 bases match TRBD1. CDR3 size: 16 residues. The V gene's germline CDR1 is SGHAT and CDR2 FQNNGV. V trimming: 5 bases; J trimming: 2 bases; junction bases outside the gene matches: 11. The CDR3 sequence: CASSPRRPTGNYGYTF. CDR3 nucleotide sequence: TGTGCCAGCAGCCCCAGGAGGCCGACAGGGAACTATGGCTACACCTTC. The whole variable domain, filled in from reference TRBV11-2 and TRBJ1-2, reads EAGVAQSPRYKIIEKRQSVAFWCNPISGHATLYWYQQILGQGPKLLIQFQNNGVVDDSQLPKDRFSAERLKGVDSTLKIQPAKLEDSAVYLCASSPRRPTGNYGYTFGSGTRLTVV.

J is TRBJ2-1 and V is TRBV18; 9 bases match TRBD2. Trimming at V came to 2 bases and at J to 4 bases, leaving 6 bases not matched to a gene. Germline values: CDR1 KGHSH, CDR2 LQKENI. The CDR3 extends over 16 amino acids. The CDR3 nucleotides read TGTGCCAGCTCACCATTAGGCCTAGCGGGATACAATGAGCAGTTCTTC. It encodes CASSPLGLAGYNEQFF.

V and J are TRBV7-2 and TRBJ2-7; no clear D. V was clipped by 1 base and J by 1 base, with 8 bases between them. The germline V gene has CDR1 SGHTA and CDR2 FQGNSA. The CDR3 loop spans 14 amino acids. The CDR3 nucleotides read TGTGCCAGCAGCTTAGTGTCCCAGTCCTACGAGCAGTACTTC. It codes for CASSLVSQSYEQYF.

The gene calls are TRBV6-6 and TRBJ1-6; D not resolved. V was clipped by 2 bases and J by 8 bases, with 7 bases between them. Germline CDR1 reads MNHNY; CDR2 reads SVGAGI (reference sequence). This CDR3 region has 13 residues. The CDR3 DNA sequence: TGTGCCAGCAGTTACGGGCAGGATTCACCCCTCCACTTT. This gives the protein CASSYGQDSPLHF.

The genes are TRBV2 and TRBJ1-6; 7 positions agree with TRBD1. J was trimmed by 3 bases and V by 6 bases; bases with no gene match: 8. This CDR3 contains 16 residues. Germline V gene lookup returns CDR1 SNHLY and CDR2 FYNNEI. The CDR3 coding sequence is TGTGCCAGCAGCCCTCCTGACAGGGACTATAATTCACCCCTCCACTTT. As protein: CASSPPDRDYNSPLHF.

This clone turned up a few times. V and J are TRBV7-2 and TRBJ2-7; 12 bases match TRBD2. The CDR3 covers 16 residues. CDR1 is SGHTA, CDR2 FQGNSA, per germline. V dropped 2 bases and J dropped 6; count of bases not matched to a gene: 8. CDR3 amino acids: CASSLILAGGPREQYF. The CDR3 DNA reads TGTGCCAGCAGCTTAATTCTAGCGGGGGGGCCCCGCGAGCAGTACTTC.

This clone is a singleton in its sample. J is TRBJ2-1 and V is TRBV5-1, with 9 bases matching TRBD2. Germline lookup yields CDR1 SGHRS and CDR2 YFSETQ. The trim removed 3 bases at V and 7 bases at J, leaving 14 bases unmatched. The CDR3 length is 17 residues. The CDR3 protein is CASSSVTGTSSVNEQFF. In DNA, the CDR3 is TGCGCCAGCAGCTCGGTGACCGGGACTAGCTCAGTAAATGAGCAGTTCTTC.

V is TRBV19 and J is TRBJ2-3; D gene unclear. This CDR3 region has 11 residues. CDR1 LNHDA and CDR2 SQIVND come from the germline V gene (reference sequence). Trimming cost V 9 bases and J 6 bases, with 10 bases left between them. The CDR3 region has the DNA TGTGCCAGGCGAAACGTCGATACGCAGTATTTT. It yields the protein CARRNVDTQYF.

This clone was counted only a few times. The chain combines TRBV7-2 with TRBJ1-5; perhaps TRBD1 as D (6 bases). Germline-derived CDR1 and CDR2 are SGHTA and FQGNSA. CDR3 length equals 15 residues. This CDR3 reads CATTPGGSSNQPQHF. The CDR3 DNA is TGTGCTACCACCCCGGGGGGCAGTAGCAATCAGCCCCAGCATTTT.

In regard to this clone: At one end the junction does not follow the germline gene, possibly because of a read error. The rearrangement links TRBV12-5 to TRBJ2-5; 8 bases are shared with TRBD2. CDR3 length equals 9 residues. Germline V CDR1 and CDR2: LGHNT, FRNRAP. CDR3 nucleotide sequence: TGCCCGGGGGGGGAGACCCAGTACTTC. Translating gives CPGGETQYF. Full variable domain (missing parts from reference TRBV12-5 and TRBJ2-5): DARVTQTPRHKVTEMGQEVTMRCQPILGHNTVFWYRQTMMQGLELLAYFRNRAPLDDSGMPKDRFSAEMPDATLATLKIQPSEPRDSAVYFCPGGETQYFGPGTRLLVL.

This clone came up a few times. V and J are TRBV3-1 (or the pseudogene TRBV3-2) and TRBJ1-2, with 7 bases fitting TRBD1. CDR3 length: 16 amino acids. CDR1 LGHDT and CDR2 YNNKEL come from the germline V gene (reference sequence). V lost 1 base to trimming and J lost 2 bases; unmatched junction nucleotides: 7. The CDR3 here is CASSQGPGQQNYGYTF. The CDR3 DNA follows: TGTGCCAGCAGCCAAGGTCCGGGACAGCAGAACTATGGCTACACCTTC.

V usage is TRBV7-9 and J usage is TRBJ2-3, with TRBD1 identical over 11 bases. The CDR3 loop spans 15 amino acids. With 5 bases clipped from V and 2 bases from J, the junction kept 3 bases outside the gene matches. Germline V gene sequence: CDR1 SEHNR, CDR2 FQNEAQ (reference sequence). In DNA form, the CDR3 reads TGTGCCAGCAGCCAAGGACAGGGGGCCACAGATACGCAGTATTTT. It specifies CASSQGQGATDTQYF.

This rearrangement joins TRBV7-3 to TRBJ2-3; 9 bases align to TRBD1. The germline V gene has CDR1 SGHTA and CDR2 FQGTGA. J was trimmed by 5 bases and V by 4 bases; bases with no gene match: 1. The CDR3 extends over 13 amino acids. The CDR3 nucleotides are TGTGCCAGCAGCTCGACAGGGGGAGATACGCAGTATTTT. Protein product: CASSSTGGDTQYF.